This T cell receptor (beta chain) was identified in a study of blood T cell repertoires in COVID-19. About the study: Sources were T cells, B-cell-depleted T cells, or PBMCs; the material itself was cDNA or gDNA.

TCRdb's table, derived via immunoSEQ multiplex PCR, lists solely in-frame clones and lacks some. The data show some 56,000 clones, 65% to 85% seen once. CDR3 length equals 11 residues. Germline V gene data show CDR1 as SQVTM and CDR2 as ANQGSEA. Deletions cut 3 bases from V and 7 bases from J, with 10 bases between. The TCR originated in a man older than 75 with COVID-19, enrolled during active disease. The sequenced material came from peripheral blood. The rearrangement links TRBV29-1 to TRBJ2-7, with D maybe TRBD1 (6 bases). The CDR3 loop is CSVDQGREQYF. CDR3 nucleotide sequence: TGCAGCGTTGACCAGGGGCGGGAGCAGTACTTC.